The sequence of this TCR beta chain was determined in a study of blood T cell repertoires in COVID-19. Study in general: There were acute and convalescent COVID-19 samples, and they came from the United States, Italy and Spain. T cells, B-cell-depleted T cells, or PBMCs provided the cDNA or gDNA that served as material.

In the original processing: Amplification of reference gene primers was used by the study to estimate nucleated cell counts. Assay used: immunoSEQ multiplex PCR; TCRdb lists only in-frame clones, some missing. That table furnishes V, J and clone size, whereas the DNA furnished D and trimming. The table lists approximately 170,000 clones, around 86% of them singletons. This CDR3 spans 17 amino acids. Germline CDR1 reads SEHNR; CDR2 reads FQNEAQ (reference sequence). V trimming: 5 bases; J trimming: 5 bases; junction bases outside the gene matches: 8. Specimen: peripheral blood. The chain couples TRBV7-9 to TRBJ2-1; 14 bases map to TRBD2. This TCR was recovered from a man in his 70s who had recovered from COVID-19. The CDR3 loop reads CASSHRTSGRWDNEQFF. As DNA, the CDR3 is TGTGCCAGCAGCCACCGGACTAGCGGGAGGTGGGACAATGAGCAGTTCTTC.